This T cell receptor (beta chain) comes out of a study of radiation and T cells in renal cell carcinoma. The time point denotes: baseline pretreatment blood. Noted treatment: 15 Gy SBRT to primary tumor, nephrectomy 4 weeks later. After SBRT, blood was collected at 2 and 4 weeks, plus baseline. The tumor was a clear cell renal cell carcinoma. General study findings and limits: Top tumor clonotypes rose in blood 2 weeks post-radiation, then contracted. No pretreatment tumor biopsies were available for baseline clonotypes.

The protocol was immunoSEQ multiplex PCR, while the TCRdb copy is restricted to in-frame clones and leaves out a portion. The sample holds some 100,000 clones, 70% to 85% seen once. In the case of this clone: What it binds is not known.

Trimming took off 0 bases at V and 3 bases at J, with 16 bases between the two ends. Germline assignment: CDR1 SGHTS and CDR2 YDEGEE. The CDR3 sequence is 17 residues long. The origin of this receptor is a man aged 60 to 69 with renal cell carcinoma. The chain links TRBV5-8 to TRBJ2-1, with D perhaps TRBD1 or TRBD2 (7 bases each). The sequencing here drew on blood, taken from a patient whose treatment included radiotherapy and nephrectomy. The CDR3 DNA sequence: TGTGCCAGCAGCTTGGCCGGGGGGACAGTAGGCTACAATGAGCAGTTCTTC. This codes for CASSLAGGTVGYNEQFF.